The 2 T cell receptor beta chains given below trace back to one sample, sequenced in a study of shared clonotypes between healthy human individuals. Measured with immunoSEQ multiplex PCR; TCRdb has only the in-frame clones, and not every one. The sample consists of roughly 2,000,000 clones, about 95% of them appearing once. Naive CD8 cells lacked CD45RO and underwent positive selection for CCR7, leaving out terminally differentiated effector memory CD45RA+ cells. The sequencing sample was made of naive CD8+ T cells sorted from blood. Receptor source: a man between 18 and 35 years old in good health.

The CDR3 sequence is CASRGLAVMGDTQYF. The CDR3 coding sequence is TGTGCCAGCAGGGGACTAGCGGTTATGGGAGATACGCAGTATTTT. The V and J genes are TRBV6-1 and TRBJ2-3; the match to TRBD2 covers 11 bases. V lost 6 bases, J lost 5 bases, and 7 bases stayed unmatched. This CDR3 spans 15 amino acids. Germline V gives CDR1 MNHNS, CDR2 SASEGT.

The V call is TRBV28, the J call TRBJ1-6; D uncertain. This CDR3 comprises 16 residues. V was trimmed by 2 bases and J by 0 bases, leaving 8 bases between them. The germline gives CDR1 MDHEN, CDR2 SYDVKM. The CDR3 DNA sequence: TGTGCCAGCAGTTTACTGGAGAGCTCCTATAATTCACCCCTCCACTTT. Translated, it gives CASSLLESSYNSPLHF.